Below, 2 T cell receptor beta chains from the same sample are listed, as sequenced in a study of Ad26.COV2.S vaccination and SARS-CoV-2 variants. Treatment reported: 15 to 20 received Ad26.COV2.S at low or high dose, single or two shots; 5 received placebo; per-sample allocation not given. Specimens were obtained on day 63 following the first vaccine or placebo injection. The data were produced by immunoSEQ multiplex PCR, yet TCRdb's version contains in-frame clones alone and is incomplete. The repertoire holds about 400,000 clones, with roughly 90% as singletons. The sequencing used peripheral blood, collected in a trial of Ad26.COV2.S vaccine versus placebo. The origin of the receptors is a person between 18 and 59 years old who received the Ad26.COV2.S COVID-19 vaccine or a placebo.

This clone was counted only a few times. One end of the junction does not line up with germline, which may come from a read error. This chain uses TRBV7-9 with TRBJ2-7; 8 bases map to TRBD1. Germline V gene lookup returns CDR1 SEHNR and CDR2 FQNEAQ (reference sequence). This CDR3 is built from 12 residues. The CDR3 region is CLVGTGTYEQYF. The CDR3 nucleotides are TGCTTAGTTGGGACAGGCACCTACGAGCAGTACTTC.

Worth noting for this clone: The identical CDR3 is also encoded by other nucleotide sequences in the sample. This chain joins TRBV25-1 and TRBJ2-2; TRBD1 matches at 8 bases. This CDR3 has 13 amino acids. V lost 4 bases, J lost 5 bases, and 0 bases stayed unmatched. Germline V gene sequence: CDR1 MGHDK, CDR2 SYGVNS. The CDR3 protein is CASSGTGTGELFF. The CDR3 region has the DNA TGTGCCAGCAGTGGGACAGGGACCGGGGAGCTGTTTTTT.